This T cell receptor (beta chain) was observed in a study of circulating and synovial CD4+ cells in juvenile arthritis (dated by TCRdb to the mid-2010s). At the level of the whole study: Within each patient, the study compared the TCRbeta CDR3 repertoires of three groups: circulating HLA-DR+ CD4 T cells, bulk blood CD4 T cells, and synovial CD4 T cells. Repertoire sequencing was performed with the aim of confirming enrichment of synovial clonotypes in a circulating synovial-like CD4 T cell subset.

The library was generated by the immunoSEQ multiplex PCR assay. TCRbeta CDR3 sequencing was performed as a commercial service by an external provider. On the authors' methods: The analyses used productive nucleotide sequences together with amino acid sequences obtained by in silico translation. To equalise sample size, diversity was assessed as Renyi entropy across alpha values by taking the median of 200 repeated subsamples. For clustering, the distance between each pair of repertoires was computed as one minus the Chao-modified Jaccard index, which corrected for under-sampling. Frequency-weighted overlap with synovial clonotypes was calculated over 200 sample sizes with 200 draws without replacement at each size, and the overlap was reported at the size of the smaller sample. TCRdb mirrors the immuneACCESS table, restricted to in-frame sequences. Some clones are absent from its copies; in checked studies, under half trace to an unresolved V gene, and the reason for the others is unknown. V and J calls and clone size are copied from that table; D and trimming were computed from the DNA. For this sample there are 30,000 or so clones; roughly 96% appear just once. Clones ranked in the top ten supply approximately 0.68% of the sample.

Notes on this clone: There is no known antigen for this receptor. No per-base quality is available; no much larger clone lies one base away.

From cysteine to phenylalanine, the CDR3 is 13 amino acids long. The DNA shown is the 39-base CDR3, in frame from base 1. CDR1 and CDR2 were assigned from the germline V gene (reference sequence) as SGHNT and YYREEE. A distance of 7 bases separates the germline ends of V and J, which lose 4 bases and 0 bases respectively. The sequenced samples came from patients who had active juvenile idiopathic arthritis. Cells were sorted immediately after thawing, with dead cells excluded using Live/Dead Fixable Near-IR Stain. General study outcomes and caveats: CPL and bulk blood CD4 samples differed in T cell genome counts by at least an order of magnitude, so sample-size effects were addressed. Because overlap with synovium was found to increase with sequencing depth, the full repertoire overlap was likely underestimated by the measured shared-clonotype fractions. Lower diversity was observed in synovial and circulating pathogenic-like lymphocyte repertoires than in bulk blood CD4 repertoires, and some CPL samples were found to be as oligoclonal as synovium. Circulating pathogenic-like lymphocytes clustered together with synovial T cells and shared a substantially larger fraction of CDR3 sequences with synovium than bulk blood did. The difference between circulating pathogenic-like lymphocytes and bulk blood T cells was not detected by traditional Vbeta family usage analysis.

In this chain, TRBV5-4 is recombined with TRBJ1-2, with no confidently assigned D gene. The TCR sequence derives from a human donor with juvenile idiopathic arthritis. Material for sequencing was CD4+ T cells from blood. The nucleotides are TGTGCCAGCAGCGGCACAGCTAACTATGGCTACACCTTC. It is translated as CASSGTANYGYTF. The full variable domain, completed from the reference TRBV5-4 and TRBJ1-2 proteins outside the CDR3, reads ETGVTQSPTHLIKTRGQQVTLRCSSQSGHNTVSWYQQALGQGPQFIFQYYREEENGRGNFPPRFSGLQFPNYSSELNVNALELDDSALYLCASSGTANYGYTFGSGTRLTVV.